Listed below are T cell receptor beta chains from one sample, sequenced in a study of radiation and T cells in renal cell carcinoma. The method was immunoSEQ multiplex PCR; TCRdb's version includes in-frame clones alone and lacks a portion of them. The top ten hold around 11% of the sample, which has 140,000 or so clones, about 88% seen once. Sequencing was performed on blood, taken from a patient whose treatment included radiotherapy and nephrectomy. The receptors were gathered from a woman in her fifties or sixties with renal cell carcinoma. Both conserved end residues are part of each CDR3. The order of the fields is D gene, V gene, clone size, J gene, CDR3 protein, CDR3 DNA. The D gene is left open where the match is weak. Part of the rows lack a size; the others show once, few, many or a class for expanded clones.

NA	TRBV27	once	TRBJ1-3	CASGSRGVGSGNTIYF	TGTGCCAGCGGATCTCGGGGGGTAGGCTCTGGAAACACCATATATTTT
NA	TRBV19	NA	TRBJ2-7	CASSTQSYEQYF	TGTGCCAGTAGTACCCAGAGCTACGAGCAGTACTTC
NA	TRBV5-4	NA	TRBJ2-7	CASSLAGGARYEQYF	TGTGCCAGCAGCTTGGCGGGCGGAGCCCGCTACGAGCAGTACTTC
TRBD2	TRBV9	NA	TRBJ2-3	CASSPGGDTDTQYF	TGTGCCAGCAGCCCGGGGGGGGACACAGATACGCAGTATTTT
NA	TRBV20-1	NA	TRBJ1-4	CSATLNEKLFF	TGCAGTGCCACCCTGAATGAAAAACTGTTTTTT
NA	TRBV4-1	NA	TRBJ1-5	CASSQGPNQPQHF	TGCGCCAGCAGCCAAGGGCCCAATCAGCCCCAGCATTTT
NA	TRBV6-5	NA	TRBJ2-4	CASSYSGRAKNIQYF	TGTGCCAGCAGTTACTCAGGGAGAGCCAAAAACATTCAGTACTTC
TRBD1	TRBV4-1	NA	TRBJ1-5	CASSQEGQDYSNQPQHF	TGCGCCAGCAGCCAAGAAGGACAGGACTATAGCAATCAGCCCCAGCATTTT
NA	TRBV4-1	NA	TRBJ2-3	CASSHEGETDTQYF	TGCGCCAGCAGCCATGAGGGAGAGACAGATACGCAGTATTTT
TRBD1	TRBV15	NA	TRBJ2-3	CATSFRQGSRDTQYF	TGTGCCACCAGCTTCAGACAGGGGTCGAGAGATACGCAGTATTTT
NA	TRBV10-3	few	TRBJ1-6	CAISRDGKNSPLHF	TGTGCCATCAGCCGGGACGGGAAAAATTCACCCCTCCACTTT
NA	TRBV6-6	NA	TRBJ2-4	CASSYSGRAKNIQYF	TGTGCCAGCAGTTACTCAGGGAGAGCCAAAAACATTCAGTACTTC
NA	TRBV2	NA	TRBJ1-6	CANTDRSNSPLHF	TGTGCCAACACTGACAGGAGTAATTCACCCCTCCACTTT
NA	TRBV29-1	once	TRBJ2-7	CSARTLLYEQYF	TGCAGCGCTAGGACCCTGTTATACGAGCAGTACTTC
NA	TRBV14	NA	TRBJ1-1	CASSQGVTTEAFF	TGTGCCAGCAGCCAAGGTGTAACTACTGAAGCTTTCTTT
TRBD1	TRBV5-8	NA	TRBJ2-6	CASSRTGSGANVLTF	TGTGCCAGCAGCCGGACAGGGTCTGGGGCCAACGTCCTGACTTTC
NA	TRBV5-1	NA	TRBJ2-5	CASSLQAEETQYF	TGCGCCAGCAGCTTGCAGGCCGAAGAGACCCAGTACTTC
TRBD1	TRBV5-1	NA	TRBJ2-1	CASSETGGGYNEQFF	TGCGCCAGCAGCGAGACAGGGGGAGGGTACAATGAGCAGTTCTTC
TRBD2	TRBV19	NA	TRBJ2-1	CASSTTLASDEQFF	TGTGCCAGTAGTACCACACTAGCGTCCGATGAGCAGTTCTTC
NA	TRBV4-2	NA	TRBJ1-1	CASSQEPGANTEAFF	TGTGCCAGCAGCCAAGAACCCGGGGCGAACACTGAAGCTTTCTTT
NA	TRBV9	NA	TRBJ2-5	CASSVGAAQETQYF	TGTGCCAGCAGCGTAGGTGCTGCTCAAGAGACCCAGTACTTC
NA	TRBV15	NA	TRBJ1-5	CATSRDVGGNQPQHF	TGTGCCACCAGCAGAGATGTGGGGGGCAATCAGCCCCAGCATTTT
NA	TRBV5-1	once	TRBJ2-2	CASSSLSITGELFF	TGCGCCAGCAGCTCACTATCGATCACCGGGGAGCTGTTTTTT